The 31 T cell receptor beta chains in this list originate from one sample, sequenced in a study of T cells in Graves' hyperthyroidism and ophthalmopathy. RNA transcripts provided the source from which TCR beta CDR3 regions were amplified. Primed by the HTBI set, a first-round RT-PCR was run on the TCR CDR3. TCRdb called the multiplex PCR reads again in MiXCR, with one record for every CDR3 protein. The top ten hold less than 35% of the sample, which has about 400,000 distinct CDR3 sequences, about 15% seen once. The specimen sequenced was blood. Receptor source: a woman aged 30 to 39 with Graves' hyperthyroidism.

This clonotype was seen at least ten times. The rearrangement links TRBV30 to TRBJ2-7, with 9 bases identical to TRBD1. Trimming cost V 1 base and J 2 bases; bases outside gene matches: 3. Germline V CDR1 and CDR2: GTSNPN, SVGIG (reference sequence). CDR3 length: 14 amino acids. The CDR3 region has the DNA TGTGCCTGGAGTGCCTGGACAGGGGCCTACGAGCAGTACTTC. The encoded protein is CAWSAWTGAYEQYF.

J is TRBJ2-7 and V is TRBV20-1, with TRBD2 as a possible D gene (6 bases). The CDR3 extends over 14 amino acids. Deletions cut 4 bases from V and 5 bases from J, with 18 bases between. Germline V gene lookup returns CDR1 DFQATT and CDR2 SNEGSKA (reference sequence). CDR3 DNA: TGCAGTGCTACCCCGGGGACTCCCAACGACGAGCAGTACTTC. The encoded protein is CSATPGTPNDEQYF.

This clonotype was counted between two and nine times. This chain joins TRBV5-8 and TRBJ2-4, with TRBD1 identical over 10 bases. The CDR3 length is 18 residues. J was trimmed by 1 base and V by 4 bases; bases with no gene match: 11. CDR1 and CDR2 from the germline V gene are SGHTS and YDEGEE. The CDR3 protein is CASSPTGTGDRAKNIQYF. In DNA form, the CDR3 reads TGTGCCAGCAGCCCCACCGGGACAGGGGATCGGGCCAAAAACATTCAGTACTTC.

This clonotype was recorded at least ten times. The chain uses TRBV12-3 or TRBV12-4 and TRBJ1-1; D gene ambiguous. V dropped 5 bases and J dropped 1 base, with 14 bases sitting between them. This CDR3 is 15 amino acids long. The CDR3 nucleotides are TGTGCCAGCAGTCCTCGGACCTACGCGAACACTGAAGCTTTCTTT. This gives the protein CASSPRTYANTEAFF.

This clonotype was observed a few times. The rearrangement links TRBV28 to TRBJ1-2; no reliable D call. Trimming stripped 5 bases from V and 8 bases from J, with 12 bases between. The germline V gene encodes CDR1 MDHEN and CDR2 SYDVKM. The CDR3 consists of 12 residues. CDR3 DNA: TGTGCCAGCAGTCCCCCGGTCCCAGGCTACACCTTC. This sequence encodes CASSPPVPGYTF.

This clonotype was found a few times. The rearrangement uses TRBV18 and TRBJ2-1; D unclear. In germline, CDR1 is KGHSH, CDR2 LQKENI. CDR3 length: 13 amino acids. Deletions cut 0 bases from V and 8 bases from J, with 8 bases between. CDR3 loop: CASSPPSRYEQFF. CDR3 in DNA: TGTGCCAGCTCACCACCGTCCCGTTATGAGCAGTTCTTC. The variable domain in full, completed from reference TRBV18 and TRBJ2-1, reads NAGVMQNPRHLVRRRGQEARLRCSPMKGHSHVYWYRQLPEEGLKFMVYLQKENIIDESGMPKERFSAEFPKEGPSILRIQQVVRGDSAAYFCASSPPSRYEQFFGPGTRLTVL.

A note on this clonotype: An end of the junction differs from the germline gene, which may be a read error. The CDR3, as DNA: TGTGCCGCCAGCACTAGCGGGAGCTCCTACAATGAGCAGCTCTTC. Encoded protein: CAASTSGSSYNEQLF. The gene calls are TRBV24-1 and TRBJ2-1; 11 bases are a match to TRBD2. Looked up from germline, CDR1 is KGHDR and CDR2 is SFDVKD. The CDR3 spans 15 residues.

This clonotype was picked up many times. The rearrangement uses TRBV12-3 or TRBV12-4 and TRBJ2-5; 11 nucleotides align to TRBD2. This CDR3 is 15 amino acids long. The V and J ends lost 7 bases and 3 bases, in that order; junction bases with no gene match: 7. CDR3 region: CASKYQGLAEETQYF. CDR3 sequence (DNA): TGTGCCAGCAAATATCAGGGACTAGCGGAAGAGACCCAGTACTTC.

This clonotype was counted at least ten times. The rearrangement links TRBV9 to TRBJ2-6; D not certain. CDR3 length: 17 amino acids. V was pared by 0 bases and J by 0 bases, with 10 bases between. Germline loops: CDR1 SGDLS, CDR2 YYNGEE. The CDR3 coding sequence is TGTGCCAGCAGCGTAGGGGTCAGCCTCTCTGGGGCCAACGTCCTGACTTTC. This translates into CASSVGVSLSGANVLTF.

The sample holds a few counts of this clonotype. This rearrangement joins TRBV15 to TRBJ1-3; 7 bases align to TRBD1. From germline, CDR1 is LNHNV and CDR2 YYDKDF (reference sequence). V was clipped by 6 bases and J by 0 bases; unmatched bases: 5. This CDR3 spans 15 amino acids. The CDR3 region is CATRRDSISGNTIYF. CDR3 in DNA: TGTGCCACCAGGCGGGACAGCATCTCTGGAAACACCATATATTTT.

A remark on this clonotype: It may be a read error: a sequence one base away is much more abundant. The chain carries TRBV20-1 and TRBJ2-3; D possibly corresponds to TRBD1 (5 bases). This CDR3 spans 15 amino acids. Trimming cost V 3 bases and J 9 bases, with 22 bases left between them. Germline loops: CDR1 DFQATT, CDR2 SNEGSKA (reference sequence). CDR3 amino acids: CSARTGGTHRQTQYF. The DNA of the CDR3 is TGCAGTGCTAGGACGGGCGGAACCCACAGACAGACGCAGTATTTT.

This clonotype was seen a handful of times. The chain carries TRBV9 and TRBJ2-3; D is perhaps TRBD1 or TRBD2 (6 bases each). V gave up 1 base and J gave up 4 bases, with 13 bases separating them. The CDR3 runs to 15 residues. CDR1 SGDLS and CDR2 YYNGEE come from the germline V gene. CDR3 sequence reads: CASSVSGASADTQYF. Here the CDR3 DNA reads TGTGCCAGCAGCGTATCGGGGGCTAGCGCAGATACGCAGTATTTT.

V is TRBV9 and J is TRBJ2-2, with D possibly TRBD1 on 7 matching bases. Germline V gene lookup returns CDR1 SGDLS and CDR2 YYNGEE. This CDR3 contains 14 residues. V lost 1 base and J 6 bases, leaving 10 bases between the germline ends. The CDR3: CASSVQGEAGELFF. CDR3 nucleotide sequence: TGTGCCAGCAGCGTACAGGGGGAGGCCGGGGAGCTGTTTTTT. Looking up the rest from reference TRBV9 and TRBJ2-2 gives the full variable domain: DSGVTQTPKHLITATGQRVTLRCSPRSGDLSVYWYQQSLDQGLQFLIQYYNGEERAKGNILERFSAQQFPDLHSELNLSSLELGDSALYFCASSVQGEAGELFFGEGSRLTVL.

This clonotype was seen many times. CDR3 DNA: TGTGCCAGCAGCTTGGAACTAGCGGGAGTTGGGAATGAGCAGTTCTTC. Translated, it gives CASSLELAGVGNEQFF. This chain links TRBV5-5 with TRBJ2-1; TRBD2 aligns across 11 bases. This CDR3 has 16 residues. The V and J ends lost 0 bases and 7 bases, in that order; junction bases with no gene match: 6. From germline, CDR1 is SGHKS and CDR2 YYEKEE (reference sequence).

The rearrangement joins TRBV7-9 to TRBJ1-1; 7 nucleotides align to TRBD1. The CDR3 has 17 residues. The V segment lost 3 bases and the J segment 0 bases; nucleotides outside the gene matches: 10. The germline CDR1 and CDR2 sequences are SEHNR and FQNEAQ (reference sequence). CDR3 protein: CASSFGSRGQMNTEAFF. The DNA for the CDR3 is TGTGCCAGCAGCTTTGGAAGTCGGGGACAGATGAACACTGAAGCTTTCTTT.

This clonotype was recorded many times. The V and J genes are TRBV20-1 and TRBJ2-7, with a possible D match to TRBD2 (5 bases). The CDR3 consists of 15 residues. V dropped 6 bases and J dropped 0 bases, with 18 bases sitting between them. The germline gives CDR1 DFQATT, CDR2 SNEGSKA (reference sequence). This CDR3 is CSAYLVGADSYEQYF. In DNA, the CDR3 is TGCAGTGCCTACCTTGTGGGAGCGGACTCCTACGAGCAGTACTTC.

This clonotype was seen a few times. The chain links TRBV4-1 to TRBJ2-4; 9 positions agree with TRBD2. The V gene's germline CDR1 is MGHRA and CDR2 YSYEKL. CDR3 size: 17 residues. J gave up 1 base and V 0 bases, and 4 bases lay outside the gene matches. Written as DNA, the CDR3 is TGCGCCAGCAGCCAAGAGGGGACTAGCATGGCCAAAAACATTCAGTACTTC. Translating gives CASSQEGTSMAKNIQYF.

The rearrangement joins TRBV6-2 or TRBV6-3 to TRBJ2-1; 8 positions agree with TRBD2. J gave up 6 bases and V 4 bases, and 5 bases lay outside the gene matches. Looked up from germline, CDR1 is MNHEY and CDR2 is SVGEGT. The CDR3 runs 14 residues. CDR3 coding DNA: TGTGCCAGCAGTTCCGGGACTAGGACCAATGAGCAGTTCTTC. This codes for CASSSGTRTNEQFF.

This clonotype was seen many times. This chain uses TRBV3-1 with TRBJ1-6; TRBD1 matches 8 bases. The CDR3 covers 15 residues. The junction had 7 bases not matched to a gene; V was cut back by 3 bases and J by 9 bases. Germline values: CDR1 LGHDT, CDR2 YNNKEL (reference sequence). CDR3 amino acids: CASSHGGQGFSPLHF. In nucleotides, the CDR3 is TGTGCCAGCAGCCATGGTGGACAGGGATTTTCACCCCTCCACTTT.

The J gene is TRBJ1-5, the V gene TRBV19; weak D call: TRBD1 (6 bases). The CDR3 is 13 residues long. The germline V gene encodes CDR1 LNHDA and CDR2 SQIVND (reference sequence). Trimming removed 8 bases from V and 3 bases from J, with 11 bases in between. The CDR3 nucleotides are TGTGCCAGTGCCGACAGGTTCAATCAGCCCCAGCATTTT. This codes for CASADRFNQPQHF.

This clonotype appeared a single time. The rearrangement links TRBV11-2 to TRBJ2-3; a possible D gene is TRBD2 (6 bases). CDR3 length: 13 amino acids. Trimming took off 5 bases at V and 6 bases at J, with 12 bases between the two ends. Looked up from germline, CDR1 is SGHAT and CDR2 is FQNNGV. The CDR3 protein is CASSPGGLDTQYF. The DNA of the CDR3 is TGTGCCAGCAGCCCCGGGGGACTCGATACGCAGTATTTT.

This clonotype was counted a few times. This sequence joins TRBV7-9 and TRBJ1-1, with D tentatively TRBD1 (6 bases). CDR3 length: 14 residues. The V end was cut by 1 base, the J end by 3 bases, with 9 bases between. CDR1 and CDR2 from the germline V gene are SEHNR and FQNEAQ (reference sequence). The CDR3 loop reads CASSLEGGDTEAFF. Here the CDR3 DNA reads TGTGCCAGCAGCTTAGAGGGGGGCGACACTGAAGCTTTCTTT.

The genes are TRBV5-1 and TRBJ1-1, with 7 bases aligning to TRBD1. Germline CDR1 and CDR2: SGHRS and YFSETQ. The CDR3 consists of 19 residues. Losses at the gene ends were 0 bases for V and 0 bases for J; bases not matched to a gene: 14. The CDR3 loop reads CASSLEVRRGQSLNTEAFF. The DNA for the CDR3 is TGCGCCAGCAGCTTGGAGGTCCGGAGGGGACAGAGTCTGAACACTGAAGCTTTCTTT.

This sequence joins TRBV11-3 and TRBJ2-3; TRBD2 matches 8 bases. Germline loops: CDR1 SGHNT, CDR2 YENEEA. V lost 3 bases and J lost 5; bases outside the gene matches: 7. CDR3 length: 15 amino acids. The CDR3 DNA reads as TGTGCCAGCAGCTTGGCGCGGGAGGCTAGAGATACGCAGTATTTT. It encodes CASSLAREARDTQYF.

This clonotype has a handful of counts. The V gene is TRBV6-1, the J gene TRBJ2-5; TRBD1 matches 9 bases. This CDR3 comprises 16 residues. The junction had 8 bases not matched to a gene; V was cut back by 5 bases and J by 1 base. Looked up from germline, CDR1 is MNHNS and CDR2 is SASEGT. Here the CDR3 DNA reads TGTGCCAGCAGTACCGGCCGACAGGGGGTCCAAGAGACCCAGTACTTC. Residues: CASSTGRQGVQETQYF.

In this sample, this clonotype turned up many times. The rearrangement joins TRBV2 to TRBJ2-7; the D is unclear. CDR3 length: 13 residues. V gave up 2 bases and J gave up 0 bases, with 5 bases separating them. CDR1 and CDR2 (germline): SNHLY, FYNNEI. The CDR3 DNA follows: TGTGCCAGCAGTGAACCGGACTCCTACGAGCAGTACTTC. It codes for CASSEPDSYEQYF.

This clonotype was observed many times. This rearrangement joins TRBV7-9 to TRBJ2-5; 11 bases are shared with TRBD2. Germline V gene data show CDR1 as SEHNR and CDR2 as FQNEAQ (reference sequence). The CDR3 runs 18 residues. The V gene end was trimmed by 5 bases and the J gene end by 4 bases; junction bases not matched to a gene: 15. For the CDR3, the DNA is TGTGCCAGCAGCCCCTATTTAGCGGGAGGGCCCTCACGAGAGACCCAGTACTTC. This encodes CASSPYLAGGPSRETQYF.

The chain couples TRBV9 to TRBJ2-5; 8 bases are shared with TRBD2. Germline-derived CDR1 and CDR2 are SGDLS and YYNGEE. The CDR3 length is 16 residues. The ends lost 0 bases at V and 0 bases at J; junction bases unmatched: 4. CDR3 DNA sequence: TGTGCCAGCAGCGTAGGACCTAGCGGGTACCAAGAGACCCAGTACTTC. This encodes CASSVGPSGYQETQYF. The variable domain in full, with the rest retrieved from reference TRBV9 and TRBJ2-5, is DSGVTQTPKHLITATGQRVTLRCSPRSGDLSVYWYQQSLDQGLQFLIQYYNGEERAKGNILERFSAQQFPDLHSELNLSSLELGDSALYFCASSVGPSGYQETQYFGPGTRLLVL.

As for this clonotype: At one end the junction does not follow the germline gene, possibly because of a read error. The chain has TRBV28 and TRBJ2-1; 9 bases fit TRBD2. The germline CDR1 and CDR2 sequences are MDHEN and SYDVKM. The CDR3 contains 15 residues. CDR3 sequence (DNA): TGTGCCAGCAGTTTAGTGCTAGCGGGATGCAATAAGCAGTTCTTC. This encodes CASSLVLAGCNKQFF.

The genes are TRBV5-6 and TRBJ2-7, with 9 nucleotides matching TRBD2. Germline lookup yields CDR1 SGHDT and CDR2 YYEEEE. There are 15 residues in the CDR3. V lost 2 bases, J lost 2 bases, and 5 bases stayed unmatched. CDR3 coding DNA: TGTGCCAGCAGCTTACGGACTAGCGCCACCTACGAGCAGTACTTC. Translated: CASSLRTSATYEQYF.

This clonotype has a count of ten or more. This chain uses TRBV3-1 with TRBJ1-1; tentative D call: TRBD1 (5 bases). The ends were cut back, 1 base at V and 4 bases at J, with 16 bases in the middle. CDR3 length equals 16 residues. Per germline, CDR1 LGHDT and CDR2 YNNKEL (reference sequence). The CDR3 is CASSQGTRGRVTEAFF. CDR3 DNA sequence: TGTGCCAGCAGCCAAGGTACGAGGGGACGGGTCACTGAAGCTTTCTTT.